This T cell receptor beta chain was retrieved from a study of beta chain features in type 1 diabetes. The CDR3 loop spans 17 amino acids. Germline-derived CDR1 and CDR2 are SEHNR and FQNEAQ (reference sequence). V gave up 2 bases and J gave up 4 bases; unmatched junction bases: 13. The study reverse transcribed the entire isolated RNA, so it sequenced expressed TCRB transcripts. Here immunoSEQ multiplex PCR was the method, and the copy in TCRdb shows in-frame clones only, minus some. The repertoire holds hundreds of thousands of clones, with about 10% as singletons. The clonotype originates from a woman aged 18-29 years in good health. The material sequenced was naive CD4+ T cells from blood. This sequence joins TRBV7-9 and TRBJ2-7; the match to TRBD1 covers 8 bases. DNA of the CDR3: TGTGCCAGCAGCTTATCCGGGACAGGTTTGGCTGGGTACGAGCAGTACTTC. This sequence encodes CASSLSGTGLAGYEQYF. The full variable domain, in which reference TRBV7-9 and TRBJ2-7 provide the parts outside the CDR3, is DTGVSQNPRHKITKRGQNVTFRCDPISEHNRLYWYRQTLGQGPEFLTYFQNEAQLEKSRLLSDRFSAERPKGSFSTLEIQRTEQGDSAMYLCASSLSGTGLAGYEQYFGPGTRLTVT.